This TCR beta chain was sequenced during a study of blood T cell repertoires in COVID-19. Study as a whole: The study drew acute and convalescent COVID-19 samples from the United States, Italy and Spain. Sources were T cells, B-cell-depleted T cells, or PBMCs; the material itself was cDNA or gDNA.

Measured with immunoSEQ multiplex PCR; TCRdb has only the in-frame clones, and not every one. Among about half a million clones listed, 80% to 90% were seen once. Trimming shortened V by 3 bases and J by 5 bases, and 8 bases separated the two germline ends. The CDR3 contains 14 residues. Germline V gene sequence: CDR1 KGHSH, CDR2 LQKENI. This TCR came from a human donor in a cohort sampled during active COVID-19. The chain recombines TRBV18 with TRBJ1-6, with unresolved D. Sample: peripheral blood. CDR3 region: CASSPGDNNSPLHF. In DNA, the CDR3 is TGTGCCAGCTCACCGGGAGACAATAATTCACCCCTCCACTTT.